This T cell receptor beta chain was retrieved from a study of T cell responses to AZD1222 COVID-19 vaccine. The overall study: The study pooled second doses at about 4 or about 12 weeks. Study outcomes and limitations: Increased Spike-specific TCR breadth and depth were observed after two AZD1222 doses. The peak T cell response came first, and repertoires were sampled only after it.

Sequencing was performed with immunoSEQ multiplex PCR; in TCRdb, only in-frame clones are kept and a portion is missing. This table has some 150,000 clones, about 93% appearing once. A word on this clone: The target antigen is unknown.

There are 14 residues in the CDR3. After removal of 4 bases from V and 10 bases from J, the junction contained 7 bases not matched to a gene. The germline gives CDR1 SGHDN, CDR2 FVKESK. The specimen comprised peripheral blood, sampled on day 0 of AZD1222 vaccination. This sequence joins TRBV14 and TRBJ1-1; 12 bases line up with TRBD1. This TCR came from an adult in good health. The CDR3 region is CASSLAGTGGRAFF. CDR3 DNA sequence: TGTGCCAGCAGCCTGGCCGGGACAGGGGGCCGAGCTTTCTTT.